This T cell receptor beta chain comes out of a study of tumor and adjacent non-tumor tissue in lung cancer. Study-wide background: Histology: about twelve adenocarcinoma, a couple of squamous cell carcinoma, 1 small cell lung cancer. The patients, approximately 9 men and roughly 5 women, were about 30 to 85 with stage I to III disease.

A remark on this clonotype: The antigen is undetermined. One base away lies a much larger clone, so this may be a sequencing read error.

The library came from three nested PCR rounds adapted from ARM-PCR protocols. TCRdb recomputed calls from the multiplex PCR reads with MiXCR, one row per CDR3 protein. Here the sample spans more than 85,000 distinct CDR3 sequences, about 60% being singletons. The junction had 12 bases not matched to a gene; V was cut back by 8 bases and J by 2 bases. The CDR3 is 15 residues long. Germline CDR1 is MNHNS and CDR2 is SASEGT. This sample's RNA came from whole unsorted tissue. This non-tumor lung sample came from over 3 cm beyond the tumor edge. Notes on the study in general: Top 100 clones took a larger repertoire share in normal lung.

This chain joins TRBV6-1 and TRBJ2-7; 7 positions match TRBD2. Sequencing was carried out using distant non-tumor lung tissue. The sequence was obtained from a man aged 25 to 40 with non-small cell lung cancer. For the CDR3, the DNA is TGTGCCAGCGGAAGACCGGGACGGGGGGCCTACGAGCAGTACTTC. Amino acid sequence: CASGRPGRGAYEQYF.